This T cell receptor beta chain was sequenced during a study of neoadjuvant nivolumab and ipilimumab in lung cancer (dated by TCRdb to 2020 to 2022). Looking at the study overall: In the NEOSTAR trial, nivolumab was administered intravenously at 3 mg/kg on days 1, 15 and 29, and the combination arm also received ipilimumab 1 mg/kg on day 1 only. The primary endpoint of the trial was the rate of major pathologic response (MPR) in the intention-to-treat population of each study arm. Of the roughly 45 patients with operable NSCLC treated in the trial, about 23 were randomized to nivolumab monotherapy and about 20 to nivolumab plus ipilimumab. The study compared TCR repertoires in pretherapy (baseline) peripheral blood with TCR repertoires in tumors resected at surgery after neoadjuvant immune checkpoint blockade. Seven patients had matched pretherapy and resected tumor pairs analyzed, with four treated with nivolumab and three with nivolumab plus ipilimumab. Results and caveats for the whole study, not just this receptor: No significant correlation was found between TCR clonality and pathologic tumor regression, and only a single major-pathologic-response sample was available for the analysis of TCR clonality versus pathologic tumor regression. TCR richness in pretherapy blood showed a positive correlation with richness in tumors resected after neoadjuvant therapy (Spearman R of about 0.82). TCR sequencing was performed in a small number of samples. From pretherapy to surgery, tumor T-cell richness and clonality went up in three of three dual-therapy tumors, versus only two of four nivolumab-treated tumors. TCR richness and clonality were greater in resected tumors than in tumor-adjacent uninvolved lung, and increases were seen in more dual-therapy-treated tumors.

This specimen's time point label, interpreted: at surgical resection after neoadjuvant nivolumab +/- ipilimumab. The samples were taken from NEOSTAR, a phase 2 randomized trial in operable NSCLC that tested neoadjuvant nivolumab or nivolumab plus ipilimumab, followed by surgery. Trimming accounts for 5 bases at V and 8 bases at J, while the number of junction bases matched to no gene is 7. Reading the germline V gene gives CDR1 SGHAT and CDR2 FQNNGV. The CDR3 measures 15 amino acids from cysteine to phenylalanine. The sequence is cut down to CDR3 DNA, 45 bases in frame from base 1. Libraries were constructed by the immunoSEQ multiplex PCR assay. The original pipeline was this. Repertoires were summarized in terms of richness and clonality, and significantly expanded and contracted clones between pre- and post-therapy samples were identified. This is the immuneACCESS table as TCRdb keeps it, with only in-frame sequences that have V and J called. A part of the clones is gone; compared with another copy, unresolved V genes explain less than half, and the rest is unexplained. D and trimming were read from the DNA, whereas the V and J calls and clone size are those reported in that table. The sample yields roughly 30,000 clones; around nine tenths were counted once. The ten largest clones represent around 5.1% of the sample.

Remarks on this clone: Its specific antigen is unknown. It has no much larger one-base neighbor in the sample; base qualities were not kept.

Material: peripheral blood, obtained after neoadjuvant nivolumab, alone or with ipilimumab, at or shortly before surgery. This sequence originates from an adult with non-small cell lung cancer. Recombination connected TRBV11-2 to TRBJ2-1, with TRBD2 identical over 12 junction bases. For the CDR3, the sequence is CASSPGLAGLDEQFF. The nucleotides read TGTGCCAGCAGCCCCGGACTAGCGGGGTTGGATGAGCAGTTCTTC.